The 28 T cell receptor beta chains below were found in one sample sequenced in a study of Graves' ophthalmopathy and Graves' hyperthyroidism. RNA transcripts were the source from which TCR beta CDR3 regions were amplified. The authors performed first-round RT-PCR with HTBI primers and then a second-round multiplex PCR. TCRdb processed the multiplex PCR reads anew with MiXCR; each CDR3 protein has one entry. The data contain roughly 400,000 distinct CDR3 sequences, about 18% of them seen just once; the ten biggest clones take up 1.6%. The sequenced sample consisted of peripheral blood. These receptors all stem from a woman in her late teens or twenties with Graves' ophthalmopathy.

This clonotype showed up many times. This chain connects TRBV6-1 to TRBJ1-1, with unresolved D. Trimming pared 2 bases from V and 1 base from J, leaving 5 bases between. In germline, CDR1 is MNHNS, CDR2 SASEGT. The CDR3 extends over 13 amino acids. For the CDR3, the DNA is TGTGCCAGCAGTGAAAATAAGAACACTGAAGCTTTCTTT. Its protein product is CASSENKNTEAFF.

The rearrangement joins TRBV7-9 to TRBJ2-5; D uncertain. The CDR3 has 15 amino acids. V was cut by 1 base and J by 2 bases, with 11 bases left in between. Germline V gene sequence: CDR1 SEHNR, CDR2 FQNEAQ (reference sequence). CDR3 DNA sequence: TGTGCCAGCAGCTTAGATCGCCTAACACAAGAGACCCAGTACTTC. Its translation is CASSLDRLTQETQYF.

This CDR3 reads CASSPWHGALQETQYF. The CDR3 nucleotides are TGTGCCAGCAGTCCTTGGCACGGGGCCCTTCAAGAGACCCAGTACTTC. The chain links TRBV6-1 to TRBJ2-5, with D tentatively TRBD1 or TRBD2 (5 bases each). The CDR3 consists of 16 residues. The germline V gene has CDR1 MNHNS and CDR2 SASEGT. Trimming removed 5 bases from V and 2 bases from J, with 18 bases in between.

This clonotype was counted ten times or more. The rearrangement uses TRBV19 and TRBJ2-7, with 7 bases identical to TRBD1. J was trimmed by 4 bases and V by 5 bases; bases with no gene match: 11. Per the germline V gene, CDR1 is LNHDA and CDR2 is SQIVND (reference sequence). CDR3 length: 15 residues. CDR3 amino acids: CASSFQGVPIYEQYF. CDR3 sequence (DNA): TGTGCCAGTAGTTTCCAGGGGGTACCGATATACGAGCAGTACTTC.

V is TRBV11-2 and J is TRBJ2-7; 10 bases agree with TRBD2. This CDR3 is built from 16 residues. Germline assignment: CDR1 SGHAT and CDR2 FQNNGV. The trim removed 5 bases at V and 0 bases at J, leaving 7 bases unmatched. The CDR3 region is CASSVGLAVPSYEQYF. The CDR3 DNA reads TGTGCCAGCAGCGTCGGACTAGCGGTTCCCTCCTACGAGCAGTACTTC.

This clonotype was detected many times. The chain employs TRBV11-2 and TRBJ2-7; D gene uncertain. V was shortened by 7 bases and J by 3 bases, with 13 bases between the two germline ends. Looked up from germline, CDR1 is SGHAT and CDR2 is FQNNGV. This CDR3 comprises 13 residues. The CDR3 nucleotides read TGTGCCAGCACCCTGGGCCGACACTACGAGCAGTACTTC. Translation gives CASTLGRHYEQYF. Using reference TRBV11-2 and TRBJ2-7 for the parts outside the CDR3, the full variable domain is EAGVAQSPRYKIIEKRQSVAFWCNPISGHATLYWYQQILGQGPKLLIQFQNNGVVDDSQLPKDRFSAERLKGVDSTLKIQPAKLEDSAVYLCASTLGRHYEQYFGPGTRLTVT.

This clonotype was seen at least ten times. This sequence joins TRBV6-5 and TRBJ2-2; a possible D gene is TRBD1 (5 bases). The CDR3 consists of 13 residues. The V end lost 5 bases, the J end lost 7 bases, and 11 bases lay between the germline ends. CDR1 MNHEY and CDR2 SVGAGI come from the germline V gene. The CDR3 loop is CASSHRLGGELFF. The CDR3, as DNA: TGTGCCAGCAGTCACAGGTTGGGCGGGGAGCTGTTTTTT.

This clonotype was detected ten times or more. The chain employs TRBV2 and TRBJ1-1, with TRBD1 matching over 7 bases. Germline CDR1 is SNHLY and CDR2 is FYNNEI. V lost 8 bases, J lost 4 bases, and 10 bases stayed unmatched. This CDR3 is 14 amino acids long. CDR3 sequence (DNA): TGTGCCAGCGGTATGACAGGGCTTGGCACTGAAGCTTTCTTT. Translation: CASGMTGLGTEAFF. Combining the CDR3 with reference TRBV2 and TRBJ1-1 gives the whole variable domain EPEVTQTPSHQVTQMGQEVILRCVPISNHLYFYWYRQILGQKVEFLVSFYNNEISEKSEIFDDQFSVERPDGSNFTLKIRSTKLEDSAMYFCASGMTGLGTEAFFGQGTRLTVV.

Many counts were recorded for this clonotype. The chain carries TRBV24-1 and TRBJ1-2; a weak D match, TRBD1 (5 bases). The CDR3 length is 17 residues. Trimming removed 5 bases at V and 6 bases at J, with 24 bases between. CDR1 is KGHDR, CDR2 SFDVKD, per germline. As DNA, the CDR3 is TGTGCCACCAGTGCCGGATCGTCCAGGGATTTCTCGAATGGCTACACCTTC. It specifies CATSAGSSRDFSNGYTF.

This clonotype was detected ten times or more. This chain uses TRBV12-3 or TRBV12-4 with TRBJ2-7, with 7 bases fitting TRBD1. The V and J ends lost 6 bases and 2 bases, in that order; junction bases with no gene match: 7. The CDR3 spans 14 residues. The CDR3 sequence is CASRHSGQTYEQYF. DNA for the CDR3: TGTGCCAGCAGGCATTCGGGACAGACCTACGAGCAGTACTTC.

There are many counts of this clonotype. This sequence joins TRBV30 and TRBJ2-7, with TRBD2 matching 8 bases. V trimming: 4 bases; J trimming: 1 base; junction bases outside the gene matches: 9. The CDR3 spans 15 residues. CDR1 and CDR2 (germline): GTSNPN, SVGIG (reference sequence). The CDR3 DNA follows: TGTGCCTGGACTCCCGGACTAGCTCTTTCCTACGAGCAGTACTTC. Protein: CAWTPGLALSYEQYF.

This clonotype was seen at least ten times. CDR3 in DNA: TGTGCCAGCTCACACGGGGCGAACACTGAAGCTTTCTTT. Its protein is CASSHGANTEAFF. J is TRBJ1-1 and V is TRBV18; possible D gene TRBD1, 5 bases. The CDR3 consists of 13 residues. CDR1 is KGHSH, CDR2 LQKENI, per germline. Trimming took off 4 bases at V and 1 base at J, with 7 bases between the two ends.

This clonotype showed up many times. The chain uses TRBV9 and TRBJ2-7, with D perhaps assigned TRBD1 or TRBD2 (7 bases each). Looked up from germline, CDR1 is SGDLS and CDR2 is YYNGEE. V lost 3 bases and J lost 5, with 15 bases in between. The CDR3 is 14 amino acids. The CDR3 nucleotides read TGTGCCAGCAGCGCGACAGGGAGGGACGACGAGCAGTACTTC. Its protein product is CASSATGRDDEQYF. The variable domain in full, with the rest retrieved from reference TRBV9 and TRBJ2-7, is DSGVTQTPKHLITATGQRVTLRCSPRSGDLSVYWYQQSLDQGLQFLIQYYNGEERAKGNILERFSAQQFPDLHSELNLSSLELGDSALYFCASSATGRDDEQYFGPGTRLTVT.

This clonotype was seen at least ten times. The V call is TRBV14, the J call TRBJ2-5, with 10 bases fitting TRBD1. Trimming removed 3 bases from V and 7 bases from J; junction bases left unmatched: 2. The germline CDR1 and CDR2 sequences are SGHDN and FVKESK. The CDR3 contains 13 residues. This chain's CDR3 is CASSQGQGTTQYF. In DNA form, the CDR3 reads TGTGCCAGCAGCCAGGGACAGGGGACGACCCAGTACTTC.

This clonotype was observed many times. The chain couples TRBV10-3 to TRBJ1-1; D is unclear. CDR1 is ENHRY, CDR2 SYGVKD, per germline. The CDR3 is made up of 11 amino acids. Trimming cost V 10 bases and J 1 base, with 7 bases left between them. The CDR3 spells CATKGNTEAFF. CDR3 nucleotide sequence: TGTGCCACGAAAGGGAACACTGAAGCTTTCTTT.

This clonotype was observed at least ten times. The V and J genes are TRBV6-2 or TRBV6-3 and TRBJ2-5; D possibly corresponds to TRBD1 (6 bases). The V end was cut by 0 bases, the J end by 3 bases, with 17 bases between. This CDR3 has 17 residues. Germline loops: CDR1 MNHEY, CDR2 SVGEGT. CDR3: CASSYSPDRPREETQYF. The CDR3 DNA follows: TGTGCCAGCAGTTACTCCCCGGACAGACCAAGGGAAGAGACCCAGTACTTC.

Many counts were recorded for this clonotype. V and J are TRBV29-1 and TRBJ2-5; 7 positions match TRBD2. CDR1 and CDR2 from the germline V gene are SQVTM and ANQGSEA. The CDR3 is 12 amino acids. Germline trimming cut 4 bases from V and 4 bases from J; bases unmatched to any gene: 3. CDR3 loop: CSVAGGSETQYF. The CDR3 DNA follows: TGCAGCGTTGCCGGGGGGTCAGAGACCCAGTACTTC.

In this sample, this clonotype turned up many times. A clone one base away is much larger, so this may be a read error. The genes are TRBV28 and TRBJ1-6; D not resolved. With 2 bases removed from V and 0 bases from J, the gap between germline ends came to 5 bases. The germline CDR1 and CDR2 sequences are MDHEN and SYDVKM. This CDR3 spans 15 amino acids. Written as DNA, the CDR3 is TGTGCCAGCAGTTTAAGCCCCTCCTATAATTCACCCCTCCACTTT. It yields the protein CASSLSPSYNSPLHF.

This clonotype was observed at least ten times. The V gene is TRBV14, the J gene TRBJ2-7; TRBD2 matches at 7 bases. In germline, CDR1 is SGHDN, CDR2 FVKESK. Unmatched junction bases numbered 10, after V lost 3 bases and J lost 5 bases. This CDR3 contains 15 residues. CDR3 DNA: TGTGCCAGCAGCCAGCCCGGGCGGGAGTTCGACGAGCAGTACTTC. This codes for CASSQPGREFDEQYF.

This clonotype was counted at least ten times. The chain recombines TRBV27 with TRBJ2-7; no firm D call. The CDR3 spans 13 residues. In germline, CDR1 is MNHEY, CDR2 SMNVEV (reference sequence). The V gene lost 5 bases and the J gene lost 3 bases, with 11 bases spanning the gap. DNA of the CDR3: TGTGCCAGCAGTCTGAAGGACGGCTACGAGCAGTACTTC. Translating gives CASSLKDGYEQYF.

V usage is TRBV6-1 and J usage is TRBJ2-5, with TRBD2 identical over 10 bases. Germline V CDR1 and CDR2: MNHNS, SASEGT. This CDR3 has 12 residues. Germline trimming cut 9 bases from V and 4 bases from J; bases unmatched to any gene: 2. In DNA form, the CDR3 reads TGTGCCAGTAGCGGGAGGAGAGAGACCCAGTACTTC. Translated: CASSGRRETQYF.

This clonotype was recorded many times. The chain links TRBV11-2 to TRBJ1-1; 7 bases fit TRBD1. The trim removed 1 base at V and 1 base at J, leaving 3 bases unmatched. The CDR3 length is 15 residues. CDR1 SGHAT and CDR2 FQNNGV come from the germline V gene. The CDR3 coding sequence is TGTGCCAGCAGCTTAGGCCAGGGGGGGAACACTGAAGCTTTCTTT. It encodes CASSLGQGGNTEAFF.

The sample holds many counts of this clonotype. The V gene is TRBV6-5, the J gene TRBJ2-7; 9 nucleotides match TRBD1. CDR1 is MNHEY and CDR2 is SVGAGI in the germline V gene. Losses at the gene ends were 4 bases for V and 4 bases for J; bases not matched to a gene: 5. The CDR3 is 14 residues long. Here the CDR3 reads CASSSPGQGYEQYF. Here the CDR3 DNA reads TGTGCCAGCAGTTCCCCGGGACAGGGTTACGAGCAGTACTTC.

This clonotype was seen at least ten times. V gene TRBV5-1 combines with J gene TRBJ2-2; the D gene is possibly TRBD1 (5 bases). V was shortened by 4 bases and J by 4 bases, with 11 bases between the two germline ends. The CDR3 covers 14 residues. Germline CDR1 SGHRS, CDR2 YFSETQ. CDR3 sequence reads: CASSPEGATGELFF. CDR3 nucleotides: TGCGCCAGCAGCCCGGAAGGGGCCACCGGGGAGCTGTTTTTT. Complete variable domain (other parts from reference TRBV5-1 and TRBJ2-2): KAGVTQTPRYLIKTRGQQVTLSCSPISGHRSVSWYQQTPGQGLQFLFEYFSETQRNKGNFPGRFSGRQFSNSRSEMNVSTLELGDSALYLCASSPEGATGELFFGEGSRLTVL.

This clonotype was picked up many times. The J gene is TRBJ1-6, the V gene TRBV6-5; TRBD1 aligns across 7 bases. Germline-derived CDR1 and CDR2 are MNHEY and SVGAGI. V lost 5 bases to trimming and J lost 9 bases; unmatched junction nucleotides: 7. This CDR3 has 14 amino acids. The CDR3 is CASSIRDSLSPLHF. The CDR3, as DNA: TGTGCCAGCAGTATCCGGGACAGTCTTTCACCCCTCCACTTT.

This clonotype was recorded at least ten times. The gene calls are TRBV7-9 and TRBJ1-1; no firm D call. The CDR3 totals 13 residues. CDR1 and CDR2 (germline): SEHNR, FQNEAQ (reference sequence). Trimming pared 2 bases from V and 5 bases from J, leaving 9 bases between. The CDR3 protein is CASSLNLRTEAFF. CDR3 DNA sequence: TGTGCCAGCAGCTTAAACTTAAGGACTGAAGCTTTCTTT.

This clonotype was counted many times. The chain is built from TRBV30 and TRBJ1-1, with TRBD1 as a possible D gene (5 bases). This CDR3 is built from 13 residues. With 1 base removed from V and 4 bases from J, the gap between germline ends came to 10 bases. Germline V lookup: CDR1 GTSNPN, CDR2 SVGIG (reference sequence). The CDR3 nucleotides read TGTGCCTGGAGTGGTGGGGGATCCACTGAAGCTTTCTTT. This translates into CAWSGGGSTEAFF.

The rearrangement joins TRBV14 to TRBJ2-2; D remains ambiguous. The V gene's germline CDR1 is SGHDN and CDR2 FVKESK. This CDR3 is 14 amino acids long. Trimming removed 2 bases from V and 7 bases from J, with 11 bases in between. Here the CDR3 reads CASSQSSLGGELFF. The DNA of the CDR3 is TGTGCCAGCAGCCAATCGAGTCTAGGCGGGGAGCTGTTTTTT.